The entry that follows covers one T cell receptor beta chain sequence. The antigen is not known. A much bigger clone sits one base away, suggesting this may be a read error. The iRepertoire nested amplicon-rescue multiplex PCR amplified TCR alpha and beta CDR3s from RNA. Tissue mRNA or PBMC total RNA, 100-400 ng, went into one-step reverse transcription and amplification. Using its own MiXCR run on the multiplex PCR reads, TCRdb lists one record per CDR3 protein. The sample holds more than 95,000 distinct CDR3 sequences, 20% to 25% seen once. This CDR3 spans 14 amino acids. Germline lookup yields CDR1 MNHEY and CDR2 SVGAGI. These data are taken from a study of glioma-infiltrating T cells. Findings and caveats of the study: Only very few CDR3 sequences appeared in both tissue and blood. Tissue-blood divergence was below expectation in non-neoplastic patients, above in gliomas.

The chain combines TRBV6-5 with TRBJ2-7; TRBD1 is a possible D gene (7 bases). The specimen sequenced was glioma tissue, nonneoplastic brain tissue, or PBMCs (not recorded which). This clonotype was sampled from a human donor with low-grade glioma or glioblastoma, undergoing nonglioma brain surgery, or in good health (not recorded which). CDR3 DNA: TGTGCCATCAGTTACGCGGGGACAGCTTACGAGCAGTACTTC. Translation gives CAISYAGTAYEQYF.